A single TCR beta chain is shown here with its context. The data originate from a study of blood T cell repertoires in COVID-19. Overall study: Acute-phase and convalescent COVID-19 samples originated in the United States, Italy and Spain.

V lost 6 bases to trimming and J lost 6 bases; unmatched junction nucleotides: 11. Germline V gene data show CDR1 as WSHSY and CDR2 as SAAADI. The CDR3 has 14 amino acids. Some clones are missing from TCRdb's copy, which holds only in-frame ones; the method was immunoSEQ multiplex PCR. Of 100,000 or so clones in the sample, 82% were seen once. The sequenced sample was peripheral blood. This TCR derives from a man older than 75 with acute or convalescent COVID-19. This rearrangement joins TRBV10-2 to TRBJ2-7, with 7 nucleotides matching TRBD2. The CDR3 nucleotides read TGCGCCAGCAGGGGGGGGACGGTAAGGAGCGAGCAGTACTTC. Protein: CASRGGTVRSEQYF.